This T cell receptor beta chain was observed in a study of radiotherapy plus CTLA-4 blockade in lung cancer. Study information: Objective responses emerged in about 20% of patients, and around 30% attained disease control. Study findings and constraints: The best prediction of response reportedly came from early blood T cell clone dynamics, with interferon-beta. Tumor-origin TCR clones grew in blood after radiotherapy plus ipilimumab.

Those with chemo-refractory metastatic non-small-cell lung cancer were treated with focal radiation combined with CTLA-4 blockade using ipilimumab. This clone was recorded once. Its antigen is unknown. Germline V gene sequence: CDR1 SGDLS, CDR2 YYNGEE. The CDR3 length is 14 residues. V lost 6 bases and J 10 bases, leaving 22 bases between the germline ends. Repertoires were generated with immunoSEQ multiplex PCR, while TCRdb's copy carries only in-frame clones and drops some. The top ten clones hold 3% to 4% of a sample with 80,000 to 100,000 clones, around 83% of them seen once. The clonotype was recovered from a human donor with non-small cell lung cancer who had a partial response to radiotherapy plus ipilimumab. The V and J genes are TRBV9 and TRBJ1-1, with TRBD1 as a possible D gene (5 bases). The source material was peripheral blood, sampled from a patient treated with radiotherapy plus ipilimumab. Here the CDR3 reads CASTPAGQGGRAFF. The CDR3 nucleotides read TGTGCCAGCACCCCGGCGGGGCAAGGCGGTCGAGCTTTCTTT.